One and the same sample provided the 14 T cell receptor beta chains below, sequenced in a study of CD8 T cells in Susac syndrome. When the RNA was reverse transcribed, random hexamers were used with an input of about 0.5 to 1 ug. Each CDR3 protein is one row after TCRdb ran MiXCR on the immunoSEQ multiplex PCR reads. In the table there are about 140,000 distinct CDR3 sequences, 85% to 95% of which are singletons. The sequenced material came from CD4+ T cells from PBMCs. These receptors were obtained from a human donor with multiple sclerosis.

V is TRBV7-9 and J is TRBJ2-1; 10 bases map to TRBD2. Germline V lookup: CDR1 SEHNR, CDR2 FQNEAQ (reference sequence). Trimming at V came to 4 bases and at J to 6 bases, leaving 6 bases not matched to a gene. The CDR3 sequence is 15 residues long. CDR3 residues: CASSSSGRAVNEQFF. In DNA, the CDR3 is TGTGCCAGCAGCTCCAGCGGGAGGGCCGTCAATGAGCAGTTCTTC.

This clonotype showed up just once. The chain couples TRBV27 to TRBJ2-7, with 13 bases that match TRBD2. J lost 0 bases, V lost 7 bases, and 18 bases had no gene match. The CDR3 is made up of 20 amino acids. Germline-derived CDR1 and CDR2 are MNHEY and SMNVEV (reference sequence). This CDR3 reads CASNKDRLAGGTYLSYEQYF. The CDR3 DNA is TGTGCCAGCAACAAGGACCGACTAGCGGGAGGAACCTATCTCTCCTACGAGCAGTACTTC.

This clonotype is a singleton in its sample. This chain's CDR3 is CSAADRGKNREQFF. DNA for the CDR3: TGCAGCGCCGCCGACAGGGGTAAGAACCGTGAGCAGTTCTTC. V and J are TRBV29-1 and TRBJ2-1; 8 positions match TRBD1. Unmatched junction bases numbered 14, after V lost 7 bases and J lost 9 bases. The CDR3 sequence is 14 residues long. Germline assignment: CDR1 SQVTM and CDR2 ANQGSEA.

This chain connects TRBV29-1 to TRBJ1-1, with no clear D. The V end was cut by 2 bases, the J end by 1 base, with 8 bases between. The V gene's germline CDR1 is SQVTM and CDR2 ANQGSEA. This CDR3 has 13 residues. The CDR3 spells CSVEIGGNTEAFF. CDR3 coding DNA: TGCAGCGTTGAAATAGGAGGGAACACTGAAGCTTTCTTT.

The rearrangement joins TRBV30 to TRBJ2-1, with 7 bases identical to TRBD2. The ends lost 1 base at V and 0 bases at J; junction bases unmatched: 0. Germline V CDR1 and CDR2: GTSNPN, SVGIG (reference sequence). The CDR3 covers 14 residues. CDR3 protein: CAWSGGSSYNEQFF. As DNA, the CDR3 is TGTGCCTGGAGTGGCGGGAGCTCCTACAATGAGCAGTTCTTC.

The chain combines TRBV5-4 with TRBJ2-1, with 12 nucleotides matching TRBD2. The CDR3 contains 15 residues. V shed 5 bases and J 4 bases; nucleotides not matched to a gene: 4. Germline CDR1 SGHNT, CDR2 YYREEE (reference sequence). The CDR3 here is CASSSLAGGYNEQFF. CDR3 bases: TGTGCCAGCAGTTCCCTAGCGGGAGGGTACAATGAGCAGTTCTTC.

This chain joins TRBV20-1 and TRBJ2-2, with 8 bases aligning to TRBD1. Germline values: CDR1 DFQATT, CDR2 SNEGSKA (reference sequence). The V segment lost 5 bases and the J segment 1 base; nucleotides outside the gene matches: 9. This CDR3 comprises 16 residues. This CDR3 is CSAPRDGTGNTGELFF. The CDR3 DNA is TGCAGTGCTCCCCGTGATGGGACAGGGAACACCGGGGAGCTGTTTTTT.

V is TRBV12-3 or TRBV12-4 and J is TRBJ1-1; tentative D call: TRBD1 (5 bases). The CDR3 runs to 12 residues. V lost 6 bases and J 4 bases, leaving 9 bases between the germline ends. The CDR3 DNA is TGTGCCAGCAGGCCTCAGGGCACTGAAGCTTTCTTT. Its protein product is CASRPQGTEAFF.

This clonotype occurred once. CDR3 sequence reads: CASSAQEGNNEQFF. The CDR3 nucleotides read TGTGCCAGCAGTGCCCAGGAGGGGAACAATGAGCAGTTCTTC. The chain employs TRBV6-5 and TRBJ2-1; maybe TRBD2 (6 bases). The CDR3 runs 14 residues. Trimming pared 5 bases from V and 5 bases from J, leaving 13 bases between. Germline lookup yields CDR1 MNHEY and CDR2 SVGAGI.

This chain's CDR3 is CASSLINRFGSGERINQPQHF. Here the CDR3 DNA reads TGTGCCAGCAGTTTAATAAACCGGTTTGGGTCGGGCGAACGGATCAATCAGCCCCAGCATTTT. The chain joins TRBV12-3 or TRBV12-4 to TRBJ1-5; D remains unclear. The CDR3 runs to 21 residues. Deletions cut 2 bases from V and 3 bases from J, with 29 bases between.

The chain employs TRBV3-1 and TRBJ2-5; D is possibly TRBD1 (5 bases). Deletions cut 0 bases from V and 5 bases from J, with 13 bases between. Looked up from germline, CDR1 is LGHDT and CDR2 is YNNKEL (reference sequence). The CDR3 contains 15 residues. Written as DNA, the CDR3 is TGTGCCAGCAGCCAAGATGGAATAGGGGTGGAGACCCAGTACTTC. This sequence encodes CASSQDGIGVETQYF.

The chain couples TRBV20-1 to TRBJ2-7, with 11 nucleotides matching TRBD2. The J segment lost 3 bases and the V segment lost 6 bases, leaving 4 bases of the junction unmatched. From germline, CDR1 is DFQATT and CDR2 SNEGSKA (reference sequence). The length of the CDR3 is 13 residues. In nucleotides, the CDR3 is TGCAGTGCCCGACTAGCGGGGCTCTACGAGCAGTACTTC. Its protein product is CSARLAGLYEQYF.

V is TRBV28 and J is TRBJ1-2; D ambiguous. V lost 5 bases, J lost 12 bases, and 19 bases lay in between. The CDR3 runs to 13 residues. The germline gives CDR1 MDHEN, CDR2 SYDVKM. In nucleotides, the CDR3 is TGTGCCAGCAGTACCCCGGCAACCCGGGTAGACACCTTC. Its protein is CASSTPATRVDTF.

The genes are TRBV27 and TRBJ2-3; D may be TRBD2 (6 bases). V was trimmed by 5 bases and J by 2 bases, leaving 17 bases between them. There are 16 residues in the CDR3. CDR1 is MNHEY and CDR2 is SMNVEV in the germline V gene (reference sequence). DNA for the CDR3: TGTGCCAGCAGTCCCCGGAGTAGCGGACACACAGATACGCAGTATTTT. Encoded protein: CASSPRSSGHTDTQYF.